These 10 T cell receptor beta chains share one sample of origin, sequenced in a study of T cells in Graves' hyperthyroidism and ophthalmopathy. TCR beta CDR3 sequences were amplified from RNA transcripts. An initial round of RT-PCR targeting the TCR CDR3 relied on the HTBI primer set. A single record per CDR3 protein comes from TCRdb applying MiXCR to the multiplex PCR reads. This table holds about 520,000 distinct CDR3 sequences, roughly 24% found once. The sample was blood. These receptors originate from a woman in her twenties or thirties with Graves' ophthalmopathy.

As regards this clonotype: This CDR3 is missing its conserved last phenylalanine or tryptophan, likely due to a read error. CDR3 in DNA: TGTGCCTGGAGTGTTCGAGAGACCCAGTACTTG. This gives the protein CAWSVRETQYL. This sequence joins TRBV30 and TRBJ2-5; D ambiguous. The germline CDR1 and CDR2 sequences are GTSNPN and SVGIG (reference sequence). The length of the CDR3 is 11 residues. Trimming shortened V by 0 bases and J by 4 bases, and 3 bases separated the two germline ends.

This clonotype has only a few counts. The chain employs TRBV7-9 and TRBJ2-5; no clear D. Per germline, CDR1 SEHNR and CDR2 FQNEAQ (reference sequence). The V and J ends lost 1 base and 2 bases respectively, with 8 bases between them. The CDR3 length is 14 residues. The CDR3 DNA reads as TGTGCCAGCAGCTTAGGACAAAGGCAAGAGACCCAGTACTTC. The encoded protein is CASSLGQRQETQYF.

This chain uses TRBV6-1 with TRBJ1-5; D is unresolved. CDR1 and CDR2 from the germline V gene are MNHNS and SASEGT. The CDR3 spans 12 residues. Deletions cut 1 base from V and 13 bases from J, with 11 bases between. DNA for the CDR3: TGTGCCAGCAGTGAAGTATGGGCAGTACAGCATTTT. This sequence encodes CASSEVWAVQHF.

There are many counts of this clonotype. The chain recombines TRBV19 with TRBJ1-1; D is undetermined. The CDR3 runs 13 residues. Germline V lookup: CDR1 LNHDA, CDR2 SQIVND (reference sequence). The ends were cut back, 9 bases at V and 1 base at J, with 12 bases in the middle. CDR3 residues: CASSPRQNTEAFF. The CDR3 nucleotides are TGTGCCAGCAGCCCCCGACAGAACACTGAAGCTTTCTTT.

The table lists this clonotype with many counts. The chain carries TRBV20-1 and TRBJ2-7, with a weak D call TRBD2 (5 bases). The V gene's germline CDR1 is DFQATT and CDR2 SNEGSKA (reference sequence). This CDR3 comprises 12 residues. Trimming removed 1 base from V and 4 bases from J, with 8 bases in between. CDR3 bases: TGCAGTGCTAGAGGGGAGTCTTACGAGCAGTACTTC. The encoded protein is CSARGESYEQYF.

This clonotype was recorded once. This rearrangement joins TRBV29-1 to TRBJ2-7; D perhaps matches TRBD2 (6 bases). The CDR3 sequence is 14 residues long. Germline CDR1 and CDR2: SQVTM and ANQGSEA. The CDR3 loop is CASSQVASDYEQYF. DNA of the CDR3: TGCGCCAGCAGCCAAGTGGCTAGCGACTACGAGCAGTACTTC.

The rearrangement links TRBV12-5 to TRBJ2-7; D not certain. Germline V CDR1 and CDR2: LGHNT, FRNRAP. The CDR3 has 15 residues. The V gene lost 6 bases and the J gene lost 0 bases, with 15 bases spanning the gap. CDR3 loop: CASGIDGLISYEQYF. The CDR3 bases are TGTGCTAGTGGGATAGACGGTCTCATCTCCTACGAGCAGTACTTC.

This clonotype has a handful of counts. This chain joins TRBV4-1 and TRBJ1-1; maybe TRBD1 (5 bases). Germline V gene lookup returns CDR1 MGHRA and CDR2 YSYEKL. The ends were cut back, 0 bases at V and 6 bases at J, with 5 bases in the middle. This CDR3 region has 12 residues. CDR3 sequence (DNA): TGCGCCAGCAGCCAAGAAGGGGCTGAAGCTTTCTTT. Residues: CASSQEGAEAFF.

V gene TRBV2 combines with J gene TRBJ2-7; possible D gene TRBD2, 5 bases. V was cut by 6 bases and J by 0 bases, with 12 bases left in between. The germline CDR1 and CDR2 sequences are SNHLY and FYNNEI. The CDR3 extends over 14 amino acids. The CDR3 sequence: CASRPGRSSYEQYF. CDR3 bases: TGTGCCAGCAGGCCGGGGAGAAGCTCCTACGAGCAGTACTTC.

The chain links TRBV5-1 to TRBJ1-1, with 8 bases fitting TRBD1. Trimming at V came to 6 bases and at J to 2 bases, leaving 9 bases not matched to a gene. CDR3 length: 15 residues. CDR1 SGHRS and CDR2 YFSETQ come from the germline V gene. The CDR3 here is CASNRQGRVNTEAFF. The CDR3 DNA is TGCGCCAGCAACCGACAGGGGAGGGTAAACACTGAAGCTTTCTTT.